The source of this T cell receptor (beta chain) is a study of cytotoxic CD8 clonotypes in ibrutinib-treated CLL. Study details: With a range of 6 to 36, the median treatment time before response samples were taken was roughly twelve months. The average sample held roughly 250,000 productive templates and approximately 93,000 productive rearrangements.

The CDR3 contains 16 residues. The ends were cut back, 5 bases at V and 0 bases at J, with 15 bases in the middle. Germline-derived CDR1 and CDR2 are SGHTA and FQGNSA. Study results and caveats: Contraction or stability on treatment characterized the public clonotypes, which were uncommon.

Measured with immunoSEQ multiplex PCR; TCRdb has only the in-frame clones, and not every one. The sample has some 140,000 clones; approximately 90% are singletons. Worth noting for this clone: Its antigen is undetermined.

Here the sequenced sample was PBMCs, taken after 12 months of ibrutinib treatment. This chain connects TRBV7-2 to TRBJ2-3, with D possibly being TRBD1 (5 bases). The clonotype was recovered from a human donor with chronic lymphocytic leukemia. CDR3 in amino acids: CASSPRARPSTDTQYF. In nucleotides, the CDR3 is TGTGCCAGCAGCCCCAGGGCCCGACCTAGCACAGATACGCAGTATTTT. The complete variable domain, with remaining parts taken from reference TRBV7-2 and TRBJ2-3, reads GAGVSQSPSNKVTEKGKDVELRCDPISGHTALYWYRQSLGQGLEFLIYFQGNSAPDKSGLPSDRFSAERTGGSVSTLTIQRTQQEDSAVYLCASSPRARPSTDTQYFGPGTRLTVL.